This is a list of T cell receptor beta chains from one sample in a study of T cells in Graves' hyperthyroidism and ophthalmopathy. MiXCR was run by TCRdb on the multiplex PCR reads, yielding one entry per CDR3 protein. The sample has 350,000 or so distinct CDR3 sequences; 15% to 20% are singletons. Material: blood. All receptors come from a woman in her 40s with Graves' ophthalmopathy. Each CDR3 is given with its conserved first and last residue. The order of the fields is D gene, clone size, V gene, J gene, CDR3 protein, CDR3 DNA. The D gene is left open where the match is weak. Clone size is shown for a subset of rows, as once, few, many or a class of expanded clone.

D: .
size: many
V: TRBV6-5
J: TRBJ1-1
CDR3: CASSWVSGTEAFF
DNA: TGTGCCAGCAGTTGGGTGTCGGGCACTGAAGCTTTCTTT

D: TRBD1
size: many
V: TRBV2
J: TRBJ1-5
CDR3: CASAQAGTGVGQPQHF
DNA: TGTGCCAGTGCCCAAGCTGGGACAGGGGTTGGGCAGCCCCAGCATTTT

D: TRBD1
size: once
V: TRBV6-5
J: TRBJ1-1
CDR3: CASIWTGSATEAFF
DNA: TGTGCCAGCATTTGGACAGGGAGCGCCACTGAAGCTTTCTTT

D: TRBD2
size: few
V: TRBV11-2
J: TRBJ2-7
CDR3: CASSLVRIAGDSYEQYF
DNA: TGTGCCAGCAGCTTAGTCCGAATAGCGGGGGACTCCTACGAGCAGTACTTC

D: .
size: many
V: TRBV28
J: TRBJ1-2
CDR3: CASTLGGQARGYTF
DNA: TGTGCCAGCACCCTCGGGGGGCAGGCGCGAGGCTACACCTTC

D: .
size: .
V: TRBV30
J: TRBJ1-1
CDR3: CAWKVSSMNTEAFF
DNA: TGTGCCTGGAAAGTCAGCTCCATGAACACTGAAGCTTTCTTT

D: TRBD2
size: few
V: TRBV7-9
J: TRBJ2-7
CDR3: CASSLGSGGSYEQYF
DNA: TGTGCCAGCAGCTTAGGTAGCGGGGGATCCTACGAGCAGTACTTC

D: TRBD2
size: many
V: TRBV6-2/TRBV6-3
J: TRBJ2-2
CDR3: CASSSPTSGRNTGELFF
DNA: TGTGCCAGCAGTTCTCCGACTAGCGGGAGGAACACCGGGGAGCTGTTTTTT

D: TRBD1
size: .
V: TRBV5-6
J: TRBJ2-2
CDR3: CASRSDRVVAGELFF
DNA: TGTGCCAGCAGATCGGACAGGGTAGTGGCCGGGGAGCTGTTTTTT

D: .
size: many
V: TRBV6-5
J: TRBJ2-7
CDR3: CASSLFGVEQYF
DNA: TGTGCCAGCAGTTTGTTTGGGGTAGAGCAGTACTTC

D: TRBD2
size: many
V: TRBV20-1
J: TRBJ2-7
CDR3: CSANPSGDSSYEQYF
DNA: TGCAGTGCCAATCCGAGCGGGGATAGCTCCTACGAGCAGTACTTC

D: .
size: many
V: TRBV6-1
J: TRBJ1-5
CDR3: CASSEVVGRPNQPQHF
DNA: TGTGCCAGCAGTGAGGTCGTGGGGCGGCCAAATCAGCCCCAGCATTTT

D: TRBD2
size: few
V: TRBV30
J: TRBJ2-5
CDR3: CAWSPQAGEETQYF
DNA: TGTGCCTGGAGTCCTCAAGCGGGAGAAGAGACCCAGTACTTC

D: .
size: many
V: TRBV7-8
J: TRBJ2-2
CDR3: CASSLIGGLNTGELFF
DNA: TGTGCCAGCAGCCTAATCGGGGGACTGAACACCGGGGAGCTGTTTTTT

D: .
size: few
V: TRBV28
J: TRBJ2-2
CDR3: CASSSDRYANTGELFF
DNA: TGTGCCAGCAGCTCGGACAGATACGCGAACACCGGGGAGCTGTTTTTT

D: .
size: .
V: TRBV4-1
J: TRBJ1-2
CDR3: CASSQDPGDHYGYTF
DNA: TGCGCCAGCAGCCAAGACCCAGGGGATCACTATGGCTACACCTTC

D: .
size: many
V: TRBV27
J: TRBJ2-6
CDR3: CASSPTYRNSGANVLTF
DNA: TGTGCCAGCAGCCCGACATATCGGAACTCTGGGGCCAACGTCCTGACTTTC

D: .
size: .
V: TRBV24-1
J: TRBJ2-7
CDR3: CATSDGTGYEQYF
DNA: TGTGCCACCAGTGATGGGACGGGCTACGAGCAGTACTTC

D: .
size: many
V: TRBV20-1
J: TRBJ2-4
CDR3: CSATSLERLAKNIQYF
DNA: TGCAGTGCTACGAGTCTGGAGCGGCTAGCCAAAAACATTCAGTACTTC

D: .
size: many
V: TRBV5-1
J: TRBJ1-2
CDR3: CASSFGQNYGYTF
DNA: TGCGCCAGCAGCTTCGGGCAGAACTATGGCTACACCTTC

D: .
size: many
V: TRBV10-3
J: TRBJ2-7
CDR3: CAISESTRGEQYF
DNA: TGTGCCATCAGTGAGTCTACTAGGGGAGAGCAGTACTTC

D: .
size: many
V: TRBV3-1
J: TRBJ1-1
CDR3: CASSLRAGRNTEAFF
DNA: TGTGCCAGCAGCTTAAGGGCGGGTCGGAACACTGAAGCTTTCTTT

D: .
size: many
V: TRBV12-5
J: TRBJ1-1
CDR3: CASGLPDSREAFF
DNA: TGTGCTAGTGGTTTGCCAGACAGCCGTGAAGCTTTCTTT

D: TRBD2
size: many
V: TRBV12-3/TRBV12-4
J: TRBJ2-7
CDR3: CASSASSGTPYEQYF
DNA: TGTGCCAGCAGTGCGAGTAGCGGGACACCCTACGAGCAGTACTTC

D: .
size: few
V: TRBV2
J: TRBJ2-5
CDR3: CASSVRGGQETQYF
DNA: TGTGCCAGCAGCGTCCGGGGCGGGCAAGAGACCCAGTACTTC

D: TRBD1
size: many
V: TRBV9
J: TRBJ2-7
CDR3: CASSERTGGEQYF
DNA: TGTGCCAGCAGCGAGAGAACAGGGGGCGAGCAGTACTTC

D: .
size: .
V: TRBV28
J: TRBJ2-7
CDR3: CASARMNPFGEQYF
DNA: TGTGCCAGCGCCCGCATGAACCCCTTTGGAGAGCAGTACTTC